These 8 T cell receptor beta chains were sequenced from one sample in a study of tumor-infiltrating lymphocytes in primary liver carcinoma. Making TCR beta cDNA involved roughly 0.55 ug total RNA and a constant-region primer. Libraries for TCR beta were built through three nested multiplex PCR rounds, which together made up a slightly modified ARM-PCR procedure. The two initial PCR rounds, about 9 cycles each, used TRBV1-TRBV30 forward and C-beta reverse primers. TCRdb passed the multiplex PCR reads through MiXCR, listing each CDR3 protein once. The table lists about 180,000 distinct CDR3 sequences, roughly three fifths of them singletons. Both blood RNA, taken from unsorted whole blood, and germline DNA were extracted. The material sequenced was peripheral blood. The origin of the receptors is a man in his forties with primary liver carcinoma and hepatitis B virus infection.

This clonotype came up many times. The CDR3 spells CSVDLAGDTDTQYF. As DNA, the CDR3 is TGCAGCGTCGACCTAGCGGGAGACACAGATACGCAGTATTTT. The V gene is TRBV29-1, the J gene TRBJ2-3; 10 positions match TRBD2. V shed 6 bases and J 2 bases; nucleotides not matched to a gene: 5. From germline, CDR1 is SQVTM and CDR2 ANQGSEA. CDR3 length: 14 residues.

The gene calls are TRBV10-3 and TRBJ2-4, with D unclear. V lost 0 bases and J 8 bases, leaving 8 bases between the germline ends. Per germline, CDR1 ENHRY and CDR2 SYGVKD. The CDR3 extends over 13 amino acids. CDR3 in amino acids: CAISESNSDIQYF. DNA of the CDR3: TGTGCCATCAGTGAGTCTAATTCAGACATTCAGTACTTC.

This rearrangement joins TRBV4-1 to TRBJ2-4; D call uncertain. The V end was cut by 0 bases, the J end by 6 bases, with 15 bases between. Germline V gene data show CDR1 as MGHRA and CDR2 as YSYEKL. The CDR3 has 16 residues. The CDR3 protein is CASSQDSSANTNIQYF. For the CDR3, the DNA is TGCGCCAGCAGCCAAGATAGTTCAGCAAACACAAACATTCAGTACTTC.

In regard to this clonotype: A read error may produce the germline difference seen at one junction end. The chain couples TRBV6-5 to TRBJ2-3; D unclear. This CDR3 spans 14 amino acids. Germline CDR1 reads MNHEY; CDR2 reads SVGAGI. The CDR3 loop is CVSSYTRSTDTQYF. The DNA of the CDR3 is TGTGTCAGCAGTTATACCAGAAGCACAGATACGCAGTATTTT.

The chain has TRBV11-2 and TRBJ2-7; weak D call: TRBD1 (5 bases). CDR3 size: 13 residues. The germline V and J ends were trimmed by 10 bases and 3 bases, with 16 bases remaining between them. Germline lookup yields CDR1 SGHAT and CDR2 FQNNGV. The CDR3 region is CANIKRGHYEQYF. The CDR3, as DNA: TGTGCCAACATCAAAAGGGGCCACTACGAGCAGTACTTC.

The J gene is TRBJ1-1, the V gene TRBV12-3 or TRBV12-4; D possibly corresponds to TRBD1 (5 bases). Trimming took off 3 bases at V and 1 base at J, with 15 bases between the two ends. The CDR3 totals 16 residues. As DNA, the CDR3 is TGTGCCAGCAGTTTTGCTTCCGGGACGCCGAACACTGAAGCTTTCTTT. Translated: CASSFASGTPNTEAFF.

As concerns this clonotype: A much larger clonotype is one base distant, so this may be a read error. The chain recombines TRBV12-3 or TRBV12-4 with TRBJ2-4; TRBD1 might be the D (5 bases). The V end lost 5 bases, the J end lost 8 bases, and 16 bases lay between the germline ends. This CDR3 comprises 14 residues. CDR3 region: CASSKTEGSDIQYF. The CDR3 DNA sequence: TGTGCCAGCAGTAAGACAGAAGGCAGTGACATTCAGTACTTC.

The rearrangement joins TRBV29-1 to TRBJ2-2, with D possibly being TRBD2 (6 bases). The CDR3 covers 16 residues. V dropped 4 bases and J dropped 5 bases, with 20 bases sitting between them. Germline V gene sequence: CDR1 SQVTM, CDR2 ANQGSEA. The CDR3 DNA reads TGCAGCGTTGCCGGACTAACGGGAGTTTTTACCGGGGAGCTGTTTTTT. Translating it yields CSVAGLTGVFTGELFF.